This is a list of T cell receptor beta chains from one sample in a study of early T cells in non-severe SARS-CoV-2 infection. MiXCR, applied by TCRdb to the 5' RACE reads, yields one record per CDR3 protein. This sample has about 33,000 distinct CDR3 sequences, with under 6% found just once. Sample: whole blood. Receptors originate from an adult who was a healthcare worker with PCR-confirmed SARS-CoV-2 infection or an uninfected control (not recorded which). The CDR3 runs from the conserved cysteine through the conserved F or W. A D gene is named only where the DNA matches it firmly. Size values are once, few and many counts, or a class for expanded clones, and some rows have none.

TRBJ2-7 | many | TRBV12-3/TRBV12-4 | TRBD2 | CASSTTGLPTSKQYF | TGTGCCAGCAGCACCACGGGACTACCTACCTCGAAGCAGTACTTC
TRBJ2-7 | many | TRBV6-5 | TRBD2 | CASYRGDLAEQYF | TGTGCCAGCTACCGGGGGGATCTCGCCGAGCAGTACTTC
TRBJ2-1 | few | TRBV29-1 | . | CSVIDSYNEQFF | TGCAGCGTTATAGACTCCTACAATGAGCAGTTCTTC
TRBJ2-5 | . | TRBV7-2 | TRBD2 | CASSLTSGGGETQYF | TGTGCCAGCAGCTTAACTAGCGGGGGTGGTGAGACCCAGTACTTC
TRBJ2-3 | many | TRBV20-1 | TRBD2 | CSARAGGLTDTQYF | TGCAGTGCTAGAGCGGGGGGTCTCACAGATACGCAGTATTTT
TRBJ1-1 | . | TRBV7-9 | . | CASSSLGRVGFRTEAFF | TGTGCCAGCAGCTCCCTGGGCAGGGTTGGATTTCGCACTGAAGCTTTCTTT
TRBJ2-3 | many | TRBV2 | . | CATRYGRGPSTDTQYF | TGTGCCACTAGATATGGGCGGGGGCCTAGCACAGATACGCAGTATTTT
TRBJ2-1 | many | TRBV27 | TRBD2 | CASSLAHRLAYEQFF | TGTGCCAGCAGTTTGGCCCATAGACTAGCCTATGAGCAGTTCTTC
TRBJ2-7 | few | TRBV21-1 | . | CASSKVNRHYEQYF | TGTGCCAGCAGCAAGGTCAACAGGCACTACGAGCAGTACTTC
TRBJ2-5 | many | TRBV6-4 | TRBD2 | CASSESPGLGTETQYF | TGTGCCAGCAGTGAATCCCCGGGACTAGGAACGGAGACCCAGTACTTC
TRBJ2-1 | few | TRBV15 | . | CATSRDGPSSYNEQFF | TGTGCCACCAGCAGAGATGGACCGAGCTCCTACAATGAGCAGTTCTTC
TRBJ1-2 | few | TRBV2 | . | CASSAEPTNGYTF | TGTGCCAGCAGTGCGGAGCCTACCAATGGCTACACCTTC
TRBJ2-3 | few | TRBV7-6 | . | CASSTGRVDTQYF | TGTGCCAGCAGCACAGGGAGGGTCGATACGCAGTATTTT
TRBJ2-2 | many | TRBV30 | . | CAWRRSGELFF | TGTGCCTGGAGGCGATCCGGGGAGCTGTTTTTT
TRBJ1-1 | few | TRBV12-3/TRBV12-4 | TRBD1 | CASSFVYRGQVNTEAFF | TGTGCCAGCAGTTTCGTTTACAGGGGGCAGGTGAACACTGAAGCTTTCTTT
TRBJ1-5 | . | TRBV7-8 | . | CASSLVGASGNQPQHF | TGTGCCAGCAGCTTAGTCGGGGCCTCGGGCAATCAGCCCCAGCATTTT
TRBJ1-1 | many | TRBV3-1 | . | CASSPWTDSNTEAFF | TGTGCCAGCAGCCCTTGGACAGACTCGAACACTGAAGCTTTCTTT
TRBJ2-7 | many | TRBV2 | . | CASGGSLPYEQYF | TGTGCCAGCGGGGGATCACTCCCCTACGAGCAGTACTTC
TRBJ1-2 | many | TRBV20-1 | . | CSGVTIGSYGYTF | TGCAGTGGCGTGACGATAGGTAGCTATGGCTACACCTTC
TRBJ1-4 | . | TRBV20-1 | . | CSARATGFEKLFF | TGCAGTGCTAGAGCGACAGGATTTGAAAAACTGTTTTTT
TRBJ2-3 | few | TRBV7-9 | TRBD2 | CASGSGDTDTQYF | TGTGCCAGCGGAAGCGGGGACACAGATACGCAGTATTTT
TRBJ2-1 | . | TRBV6-4 | . | CASSVGRGPYNEQFF | TGTGCCAGCAGTGTAGGGAGGGGGCCCTACAATGAGCAGTTCTTC
TRBJ1-1 | few | TRBV20-1 | TRBD1 | CSSPGGVMNTEAFF | TGCAGCTCACCAGGGGGCGTTATGAACACTGAAGCTTTCTTT
TRBJ2-1 | few | TRBV19 | . | CASSPRHYNEQFF | TGTGCCAGTAGTCCGCGCCACTACAATGAGCAGTTCTTC
TRBJ2-5 | many | TRBV6-1 | . | CASREETQYF | TGTGCCAGCAGAGAAGAGACCCAGTACTTC
TRBJ2-7 | many | TRBV5-1 | . | CASSSAPRTEGYEQYF | TGCGCCAGCAGCTCCGCCCCGAGGACAGAGGGCTACGAGCAGTACTTC
TRBJ2-1 | . | TRBV3-1 | TRBD2 | CASSPILAGILLNEQFF | TGTGCCAGCAGCCCCATCCTAGCGGGGATCCTCCTCAATGAGCAGTTCTTC
TRBJ2-3 | few | TRBV5-1 | TRBD2 | CASSLAGLAGGPDTQYF | TGCGCCAGCAGCTTGGCGGGACTAGCGGGGGGCCCAGATACGCAGTATTTT
TRBJ1-3 | many | TRBV5-1 | . | CASSLAGNSGNTIYF | TGCGCCAGCAGCTTGGCGGGCAACTCTGGAAACACCATATATTTT
TRBJ2-7 | . | TRBV29-1 | TRBD1 | CSGGQGYEGYF | TGCAGTGGTGGACAGGGCTACGAGGGGTACTTC
TRBJ1-1 | many | TRBV19 | TRBD1 | CASSSDRAGEAFF | TGTGCCAGTAGCAGTGACAGGGCTGGTGAAGCTTTCTTT
TRBJ2-5 | . | TRBV5-1 | . | CASSLAAPRGETQYF | TGCGCCAGCAGCTTGGCTGCCCCGCGGGGAGAGACCCAGTACTTC
TRBJ2-7 | . | TRBV4-1 | . | CASSQGGGYRDEQYF | TGCGCCAGCAGCCAAGGCGGGGGCTACAGGGACGAGCAGTACTTC
TRBJ1-1 | few | TRBV4-1 | . | CASSQTRVNTEAFF | TGCGCCAGCAGCCAAACTAGGGTTAACACTGAAGCTTTCTTT
TRBJ2-1 | . | TRBV11-1 | TRBD1 | CASSLAGQGLNEQFF | TGTGCCAGCAGCTTAGCCGGACAGGGACTCAATGAGCAGTTCTTC
TRBJ2-3 | many | TRBV5-1 | . | CASSAGTYTDTQYF | TGCGCCAGCAGCGCAGGGACGTACACAGATACGCAGTATTTT
TRBJ2-1 | many | TRBV2 | TRBD2 | CASSRTGTSDYNEQFF | TGTGCCAGCAGTCGAACCGGGACTAGCGACTACAATGAGCAGTTCTTC
TRBJ2-2 | . | TRBV13 | . | CASSLRRFGELFF | TGTGCCAGCAGCTTAAGGAGGTTCGGGGAGCTGTTTTTT
TRBJ2-2 | . | TRBV5-1 | . | CASSLVFGNTGELFF | TGCGCCAGCAGCTTGGTCTTCGGGAACACCGGGGAGCTGTTTTTT
TRBJ2-3 | many | TRBV7-6 | . | CASSVLTSTDTQYF | TGTGCCAGCAGCGTCCTTACTAGCACAGATACGCAGTATTTT
TRBJ2-1 | many | TRBV11-2 | . | CASSLWVSYNEQFF | TGTGCCAGCAGCTTATGGGTTAGCTACAATGAGCAGTTCTTC
TRBJ2-3 | many | TRBV10-3 | . | CAINTEGDTQYF | TGTGCCATCAATACTGAAGGGGATACGCAGTATTTT
TRBJ2-3 | many | TRBV7-8 | . | CASSQDFLTDTQYF | TGTGCCAGCAGCCAGGACTTCCTCACAGATACGCAGTATTTT
TRBJ2-5 | few | TRBV15 | . | CATSRDQQETQYF | TGTGCCACCAGCAGAGATCAGCAAGAGACCCAGTACTTC
TRBJ1-6 | . | TRBV7-9 | TRBD1 | CASSLASTGGNSPLHF | TGTGCCAGCAGCTTAGCGTCGACAGGGGGCAATTCACCCCTCCACTTT
TRBJ2-1 | few | TRBV7-6 | TRBD1 | CASSPGTGREEQFF | TGTGCCAGCAGCCCCGGGACAGGGAGAGAGGAGCAGTTCTTC
TRBJ2-3 | . | TRBV3-1 | TRBD2 | CASSRGGFTDTQYF | TGTGCCAGCAGCCGCGGGGGGTTCACAGATACGCAGTATTTT
TRBJ2-3 | many | TRBV28 | . | CASSLGVTDTQYF | TGTGCCAGCAGTTTAGGGGTGACAGATACGCAGTATTTT
TRBJ2-3 | few | TRBV12-3/TRBV12-4 | TRBD2 | CASSFLLAGGVDTQYF | TGTGCCAGCAGTTTTCTCCTAGCGGGGGGGGTAGATACGCAGTATTTT
TRBJ2-5 | many | TRBV11-2 | TRBD2 | CASSLVRPGLAEETQYF | TGTGCCAGCAGCTTAGTTCGTCCTGGACTAGCGGAAGAGACCCAGTACTTC
TRBJ2-3 | many | TRBV28 | . | CASSLFEGGTDTQYF | TGTGCCAGCAGTTTGTTCGAGGGGGGAACAGATACGCAGTATTTT
TRBJ2-3 | . | TRBV27 | . | CASSLEGLGPDTQYF | TGTGCCAGCAGTTTAGAAGGGCTCGGTCCAGATACGCAGTATTTT
TRBJ2-1 | . | TRBV7-7 | . | CASSLALTGGANEQFF | TGTGCCAGCAGCTTAGCCCTGACAGGAGGAGCTAATGAGCAGTTCTTC
TRBJ2-3 | many | TRBV29-1 | . | CSVGAGSTTDTQYF | TGCAGCGTTGGGGCAGGGAGTACGACAGATACGCAGTATTTT